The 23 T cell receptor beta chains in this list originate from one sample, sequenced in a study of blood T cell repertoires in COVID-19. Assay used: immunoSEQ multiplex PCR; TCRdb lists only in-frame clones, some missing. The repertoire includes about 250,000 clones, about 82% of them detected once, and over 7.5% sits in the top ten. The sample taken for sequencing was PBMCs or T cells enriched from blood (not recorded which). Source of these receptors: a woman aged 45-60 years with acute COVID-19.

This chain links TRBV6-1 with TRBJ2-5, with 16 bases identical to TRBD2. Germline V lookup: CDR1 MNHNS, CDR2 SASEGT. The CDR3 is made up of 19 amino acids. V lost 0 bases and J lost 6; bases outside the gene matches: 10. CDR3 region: CASSEAGIGTSGGAKTQYF. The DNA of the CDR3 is TGTGCCAGCAGTGAAGCGGGGATTGGGACTAGCGGGGGGGCGAAGACCCAGTACTTC.

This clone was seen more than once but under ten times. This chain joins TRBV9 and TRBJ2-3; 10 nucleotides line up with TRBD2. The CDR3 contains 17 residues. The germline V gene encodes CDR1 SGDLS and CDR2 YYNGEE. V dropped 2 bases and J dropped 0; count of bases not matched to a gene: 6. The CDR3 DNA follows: TGTGCCAGCAGCGTCCAGGCTAGCGGGGGTAGCACAGATACGCAGTATTTT. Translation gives CASSVQASGGSTDTQYF.

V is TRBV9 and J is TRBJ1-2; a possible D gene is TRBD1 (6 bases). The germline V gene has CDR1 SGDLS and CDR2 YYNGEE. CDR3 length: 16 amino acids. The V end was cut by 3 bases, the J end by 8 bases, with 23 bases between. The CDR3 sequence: CASSGPSGGVIWGYTF. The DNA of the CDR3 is TGTGCCAGCAGCGGGCCGAGTGGGGGCGTAATTTGGGGCTACACCTTC. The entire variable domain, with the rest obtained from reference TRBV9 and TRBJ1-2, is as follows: DSGVTQTPKHLITATGQRVTLRCSPRSGDLSVYWYQQSLDQGLQFLIQYYNGEERAKGNILERFSAQQFPDLHSELNLSSLELGDSALYFCASSGPSGGVIWGYTFGSGTRLTVV.

CDR3 DNA: TGTGCCAGTAGTAGAGACAGGGGGGTCACTGAAGCTTTCTTT. Translating gives CASSRDRGVTEAFF. This sequence joins TRBV19 and TRBJ1-1, with 9 bases aligning to TRBD1. The CDR3 loop spans 14 amino acids. CDR1 is LNHDA, CDR2 SQIVND, per germline (reference sequence). The V gene end was trimmed by 4 bases and the J gene end by 4 bases; junction bases not matched to a gene: 4.

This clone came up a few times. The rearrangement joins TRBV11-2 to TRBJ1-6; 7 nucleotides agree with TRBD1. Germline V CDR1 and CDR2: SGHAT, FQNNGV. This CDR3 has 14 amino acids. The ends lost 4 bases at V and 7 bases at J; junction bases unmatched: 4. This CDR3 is CASSSTGFNSPLHF. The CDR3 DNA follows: TGTGCCAGCAGCTCGACAGGGTTCAATTCACCCCTCCACTTT.

CDR3 in amino acids: CSVGAGGGELFF. The CDR3 DNA follows: TGCAGCGTTGGGGCAGGAGGGGGGGAGCTGTTTTTT. The rearrangement joins TRBV29-1 to TRBJ2-2; tentative D call: TRBD2 (6 bases). In germline, CDR1 is SQVTM, CDR2 ANQGSEA. Trimming took off 4 bases at V and 8 bases at J, with 11 bases between the two ends. The length of the CDR3 is 12 residues.

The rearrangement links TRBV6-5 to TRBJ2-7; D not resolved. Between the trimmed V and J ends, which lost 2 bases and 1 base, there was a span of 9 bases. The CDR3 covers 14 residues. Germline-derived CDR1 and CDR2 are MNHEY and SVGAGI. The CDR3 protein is CASSYGLPSYEQYF. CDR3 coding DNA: TGTGCCAGCAGTTACGGGCTCCCATCCTACGAGCAGTACTTC.

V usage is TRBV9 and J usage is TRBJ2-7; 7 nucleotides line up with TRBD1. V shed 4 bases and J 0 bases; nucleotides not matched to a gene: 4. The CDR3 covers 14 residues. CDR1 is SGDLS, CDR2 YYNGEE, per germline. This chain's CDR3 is CASSPRTGSYEQYF. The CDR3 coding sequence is TGTGCCAGCAGCCCCCGGACAGGCTCCTACGAGCAGTACTTC.

The chain's CDR3 is CASGQGSANYGYTF. The CDR3 coding sequence is TGTGCCAGCGGTCAGGGAAGCGCTAACTATGGCTACACCTTC. The chain joins TRBV2 to TRBJ1-2; possibly TRBD1 for D (5 bases). The V gene's germline CDR1 is SNHLY and CDR2 FYNNEI. Trimming took off 8 bases at V and 0 bases at J, with 13 bases between the two ends. The CDR3 has 14 amino acids.

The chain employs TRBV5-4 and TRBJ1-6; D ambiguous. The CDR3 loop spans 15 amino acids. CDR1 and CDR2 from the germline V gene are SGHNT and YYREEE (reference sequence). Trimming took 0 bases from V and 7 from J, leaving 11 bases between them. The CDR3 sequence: CASSLAGGLNSPLHF. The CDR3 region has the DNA TGTGCCAGCAGCTTGGCAGGCGGACTAAATTCACCCCTCCACTTT.

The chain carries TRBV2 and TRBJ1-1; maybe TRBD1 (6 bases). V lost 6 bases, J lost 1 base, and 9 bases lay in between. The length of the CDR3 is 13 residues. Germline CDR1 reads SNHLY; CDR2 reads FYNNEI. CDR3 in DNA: TGTGCCAGCAGGGGACACGGGAACACTGAAGCTTTCTTT. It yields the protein CASRGHGNTEAFF. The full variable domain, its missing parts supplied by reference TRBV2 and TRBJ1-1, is EPEVTQTPSHQVTQMGQEVILRCVPISNHLYFYWYRQILGQKVEFLVSFYNNEISEKSEIFDDQFSVERPDGSNFTLKIRSTKLEDSAMYFCASRGHGNTEAFFGQGTRLTVV.

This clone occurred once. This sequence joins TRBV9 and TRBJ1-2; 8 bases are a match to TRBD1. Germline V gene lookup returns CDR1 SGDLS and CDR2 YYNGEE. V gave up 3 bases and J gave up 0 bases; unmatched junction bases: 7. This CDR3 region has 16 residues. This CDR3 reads CASSASPGQANYGYTF. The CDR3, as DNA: TGTGCCAGCAGCGCCTCTCCGGGACAGGCTAACTATGGCTACACCTTC.

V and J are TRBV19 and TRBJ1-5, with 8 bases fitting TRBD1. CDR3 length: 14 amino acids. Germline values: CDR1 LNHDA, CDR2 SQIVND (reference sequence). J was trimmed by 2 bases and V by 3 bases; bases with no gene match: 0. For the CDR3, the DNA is TGTGCCAGTAGTATGGGACAGGGCAATCAGCCCCAGCATTTT. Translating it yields CASSMGQGNQPQHF.

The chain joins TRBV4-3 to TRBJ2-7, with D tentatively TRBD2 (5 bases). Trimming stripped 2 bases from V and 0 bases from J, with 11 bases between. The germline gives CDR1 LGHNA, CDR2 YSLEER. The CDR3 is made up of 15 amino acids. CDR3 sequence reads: CASSQMNSGSYEQYF. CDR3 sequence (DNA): TGCGCCAGCAGCCAAATGAACAGCGGCTCCTACGAGCAGTACTTC.

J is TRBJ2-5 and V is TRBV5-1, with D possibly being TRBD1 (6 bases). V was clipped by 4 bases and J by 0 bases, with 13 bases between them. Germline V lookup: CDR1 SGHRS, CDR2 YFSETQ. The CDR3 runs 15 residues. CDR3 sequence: CASSLQGKYQETQYF. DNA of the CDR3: TGCGCCAGCAGCCTCCAGGGGAAGTACCAAGAGACCCAGTACTTC.

The CDR3 DNA reads as TGTGCCAGCAGCTTAGCTCCGGGACAGGGTTCAGATACGCAGTATTTT. This encodes CASSLAPGQGSDTQYF. J is TRBJ2-3 and V is TRBV7-2, with 9 positions matching TRBD1. Germline V lookup: CDR1 SGHTA, CDR2 FQGNSA. Unmatched junction bases numbered 5, after V lost 0 bases and J lost 4 bases. The CDR3 sequence is 16 residues long.

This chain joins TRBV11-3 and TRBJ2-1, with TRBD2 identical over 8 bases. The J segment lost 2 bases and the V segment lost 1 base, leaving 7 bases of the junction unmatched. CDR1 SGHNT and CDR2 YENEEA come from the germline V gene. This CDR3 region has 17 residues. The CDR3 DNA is TGTGCCAGCAGCTTAGGTCAGCGGGGGCTGGCCTACAATGAGCAGTTCTTC. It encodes CASSLGQRGLAYNEQFF.

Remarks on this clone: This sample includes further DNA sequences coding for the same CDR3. As DNA, the CDR3 is TGTGCCAGTAGTATAGGGGGACTCTCCTACGAGCAGTACTTC. This gives the protein CASSIGGLSYEQYF. The chain combines TRBV19 with TRBJ2-7; weak D call: TRBD2 (6 bases). CDR1 LNHDA and CDR2 SQIVND come from the germline V gene (reference sequence). The CDR3 loop spans 14 amino acids. The V gene lost 1 base and the J gene lost 0 bases, with 7 bases spanning the gap.

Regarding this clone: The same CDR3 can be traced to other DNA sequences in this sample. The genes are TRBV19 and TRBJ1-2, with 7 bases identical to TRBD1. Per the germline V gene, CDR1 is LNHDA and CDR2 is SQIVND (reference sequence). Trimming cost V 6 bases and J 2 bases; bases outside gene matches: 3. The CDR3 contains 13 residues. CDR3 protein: CASSTQGNYGYTF. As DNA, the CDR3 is TGTGCCAGTAGCACACAGGGGAACTATGGCTACACCTTC.

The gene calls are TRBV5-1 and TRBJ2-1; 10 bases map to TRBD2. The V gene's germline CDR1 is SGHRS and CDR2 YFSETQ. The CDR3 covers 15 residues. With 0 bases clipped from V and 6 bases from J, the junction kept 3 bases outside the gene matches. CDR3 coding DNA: TGCGCCAGCAGCTTGGCTGGGACTAGCGCCAATGAGCAGTTCTTC. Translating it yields CASSLAGTSANEQFF.

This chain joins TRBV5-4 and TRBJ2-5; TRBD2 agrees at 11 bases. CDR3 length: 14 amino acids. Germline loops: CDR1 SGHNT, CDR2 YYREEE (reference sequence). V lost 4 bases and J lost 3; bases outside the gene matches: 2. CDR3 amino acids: CASSPGLAEETQYF. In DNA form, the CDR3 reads TGTGCCAGCAGCCCGGGACTAGCGGAAGAGACCCAGTACTTC.

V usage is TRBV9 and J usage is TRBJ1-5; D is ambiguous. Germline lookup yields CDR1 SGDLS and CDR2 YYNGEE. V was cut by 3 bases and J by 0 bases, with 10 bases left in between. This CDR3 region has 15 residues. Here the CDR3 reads CASSAAGYSNQPQHF. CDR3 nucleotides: TGTGCCAGCAGCGCGGCGGGGTATAGCAATCAGCCCCAGCATTTT. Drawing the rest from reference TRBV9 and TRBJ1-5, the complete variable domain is DSGVTQTPKHLITATGQRVTLRCSPRSGDLSVYWYQQSLDQGLQFLIQYYNGEERAKGNILERFSAQQFPDLHSELNLSSLELGDSALYFCASSAAGYSNQPQHFGDGTRLSIL.

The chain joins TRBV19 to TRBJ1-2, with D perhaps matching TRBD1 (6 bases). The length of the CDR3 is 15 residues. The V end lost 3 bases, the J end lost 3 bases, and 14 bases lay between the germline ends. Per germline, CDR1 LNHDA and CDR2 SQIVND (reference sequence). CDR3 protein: CASSIWTDRHYGYTF. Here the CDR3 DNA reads TGTGCCAGTAGTATCTGGACAGACCGGCACTATGGCTACACCTTC.